Listed below are T cell receptor beta chains from one sample, sequenced in a study of T cells in Graves' hyperthyroidism and ophthalmopathy. TCRdb called the multiplex PCR reads again in MiXCR, with one record for every CDR3 protein. The data hold around 450,000 distinct CDR3 sequences, with 15% to 17% observed a single time. Sequenced sample: blood. All receptors derive from a woman younger than 35 with Graves' hyperthyroidism. Each CDR3 is given with its conserved first and last residue. D genes are given only for firm matches.

V gene: TRBV4-1
D gene: TRBD1
J gene: TRBJ2-5
CDR3 protein: CASSQLTGSETQYF

V gene: TRBV10-2
D gene: TRBD1
J gene: TRBJ1-1
CDR3 protein: CASSDTGGTNTEAFF

V gene: TRBV7-9
D gene: -
J gene: TRBJ1-1
CDR3 protein: CASSLGGAGARTEAFF

V gene: TRBV28
D gene: -
J gene: TRBJ1-6
CDR3 protein: CASSLMTGSYNSPLHF

V gene: TRBV18
D gene: -
J gene: TRBJ1-5
CDR3 protein: CASSSRQDSNQPQHF

V gene: TRBV29-1
D gene: -
J gene: TRBJ2-1
CDR3 protein: CSVLGTNAYNEQFF

V gene: TRBV5-6
D gene: -
J gene: TRBJ2-5
CDR3 protein: CASSLLGGYGETQYF

V gene: TRBV18
D gene: -
J gene: TRBJ2-1
CDR3 protein: CASSPPYGGGPYNEQFF

V gene: TRBV30
D gene: -
J gene: TRBJ1-2
CDR3 protein: CAWSVWASPGDGYTF

V gene: TRBV5-6
D gene: -
J gene: TRBJ2-7
CDR3 protein: CASSSGPEITYEQYF

V gene: TRBV24-1
D gene: TRBD2
J gene: TRBJ2-5
CDR3 protein: CATSVTSGETQYF

V gene: TRBV19
D gene: -
J gene: TRBJ2-7
CDR3 protein: CASPAGLYEQYF

V gene: TRBV20-1
D gene: -
J gene: TRBJ1-3
CDR3 protein: CSARTLQGISGNTIYF

V gene: TRBV4-1
D gene: TRBD1
J gene: TRBJ1-3
CDR3 protein: CASSQAGTGWDTIYF

V gene: TRBV30
D gene: -
J gene: TRBJ2-2
CDR3 protein: CAWGGAAPIPNTGELFF

V gene: TRBV5-5
D gene: -
J gene: TRBJ1-4
CDR3 protein: CASSLEEVLNEKLFF

V gene: TRBV11-2
D gene: -
J gene: TRBJ1-2
CDR3 protein: CASSLDRWDSGYTF

V gene: TRBV4-1
D gene: TRBD1
J gene: TRBJ2-1
CDR3 protein: CASRQGEQYNEQFF

V gene: TRBV27
D gene: -
J gene: TRBJ2-2
CDR3 protein: CASSSLRAGTDTGELFF

V gene: TRBV19
D gene: TRBD2
J gene: TRBJ2-1
CDR3 protein: CASSALTGTSGNEQFF

V gene: TRBV30
D gene: -
J gene: TRBJ1-6
CDR3 protein: CAWARTANSPLHF

V gene: TRBV12-3/TRBV12-4
D gene: -
J gene: TRBJ1-5
CDR3 protein: CASSLGDGANQPQHF

V gene: TRBV20-1
D gene: TRBD1
J gene: TRBJ2-1
CDR3 protein: CSARPPTGTGDFNEQFF

V gene: TRBV5-1
D gene: TRBD1
J gene: TRBJ1-6
CDR3 protein: CASSLETDRVDSPLHF

V gene: TRBV27
D gene: TRBD2
J gene: TRBJ2-1
CDR3 protein: CASSFRSGGQGNEQFF

V gene: TRBV10-3
D gene: -
J gene: TRBJ2-7
CDR3 protein: CAISGFSASSYEQYF

V gene: TRBV6-1
D gene: -
J gene: TRBJ2-7
CDR3 protein: CASSQRGLEQYF

V gene: TRBV9
D gene: -
J gene: TRBJ2-2
CDR3 protein: CASSPRDPNANTGELFF

V gene: TRBV25-1
D gene: -
J gene: TRBJ1-2
CDR3 protein: CASSETSPGPGDYGYTF

V gene: TRBV5-5
D gene: -
J gene: TRBJ1-2
CDR3 protein: CASSLVAVRGYTF

V gene: TRBV27
D gene: -
J gene: TRBJ2-1
CDR3 protein: CASRGAGLVSYNEQFF

V gene: TRBV12-3/TRBV12-4
D gene: -
J gene: TRBJ2-5
CDR3 protein: CASSRLERQETQYF

V gene: TRBV11-3
D gene: -
J gene: TRBJ1-4
CDR3 protein: CASSLDLGTSNEKLFF

V gene: TRBV6-1
D gene: -
J gene: TRBJ1-2
CDR3 protein: CASSRTRGRYGYTF

V gene: TRBV12-3/TRBV12-4
D gene: -
J gene: TRBJ2-1
CDR3 protein: CASSGPQGPYEQFF

V gene: TRBV7-2
D gene: -
J gene: TRBJ1-2
CDR3 protein: CASSLEVDRIYGYTF

V gene: TRBV7-9
D gene: -
J gene: TRBJ2-3
CDR3 protein: CASSYSVARGDTQYF

V gene: TRBV19
D gene: -
J gene: TRBJ1-3
CDR3 protein: CASSMVYSGNTIYF

V gene: TRBV15
D gene: -
J gene: TRBJ1-5
CDR3 protein: CATSKGNRERWAKPQHF

V gene: TRBV2
D gene: -
J gene: TRBJ2-7
CDR3 protein: CASSGNNYEQYF

V gene: TRBV5-1
D gene: -
J gene: TRBJ2-1
CDR3 protein: CASSPSQGTEPFF

V gene: TRBV7-2
D gene: -
J gene: TRBJ2-2
CDR3 protein: CASSLVLGELFF

V gene: TRBV12-3/TRBV12-4
D gene: -
J gene: TRBJ1-5
CDR3 protein: CASSFGARNQPQHF

V gene: TRBV20-1
D gene: -
J gene: TRBJ1-3
CDR3 protein: CSATLLLTSSGNTIYF

V gene: TRBV6-1
D gene: -
J gene: TRBJ2-2
CDR3 protein: CASSRGLLRNTGELFF

V gene: TRBV30
D gene: -
J gene: TRBJ1-6
CDR3 protein: CAWSAENDSPLHF

V gene: TRBV20-1
D gene: TRBD1
J gene: TRBJ1-2
CDR3 protein: CSANYRDRENYGYTF

V gene: TRBV2
D gene: -
J gene: TRBJ2-3
CDR3 protein: CASRRDGWADTQYF